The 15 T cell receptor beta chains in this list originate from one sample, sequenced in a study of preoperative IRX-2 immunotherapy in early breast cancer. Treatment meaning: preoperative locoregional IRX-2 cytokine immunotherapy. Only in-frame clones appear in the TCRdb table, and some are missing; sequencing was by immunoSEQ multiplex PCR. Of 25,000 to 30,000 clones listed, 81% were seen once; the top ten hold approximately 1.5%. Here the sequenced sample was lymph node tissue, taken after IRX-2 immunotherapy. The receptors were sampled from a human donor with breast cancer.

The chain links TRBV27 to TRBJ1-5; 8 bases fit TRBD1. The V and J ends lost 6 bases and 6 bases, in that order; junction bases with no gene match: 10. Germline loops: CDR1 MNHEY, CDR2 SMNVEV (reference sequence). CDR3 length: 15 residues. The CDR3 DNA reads TGTGCCAGCAGACCCGGGCAGGGGGCAGGTCAGCCCCAGCATTTT. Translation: CASRPGQGAGQPQHF.

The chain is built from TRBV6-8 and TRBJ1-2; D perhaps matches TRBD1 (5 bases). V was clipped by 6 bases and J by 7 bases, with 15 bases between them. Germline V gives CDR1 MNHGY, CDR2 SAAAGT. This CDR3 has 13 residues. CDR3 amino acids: CASRPGTNGGYTF. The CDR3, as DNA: TGTGCCAGCAGGCCCGGGACGAATGGTGGCTACACCTTC.

Here the CDR3 DNA reads TGTGCCAGCAGCACTTACCGGACGGCGAACACCGGGGAGCTGTTTTTT. The encoded protein is CASSTYRTANTGELFF. The chain employs TRBV7-7 and TRBJ2-2; D gene uncertain. The CDR3 runs 16 residues. The V end lost 5 bases, the J end lost 0 bases, and 13 bases lay between the germline ends. Germline-derived CDR1 and CDR2 are SSHAT and FNYEAQ (reference sequence).

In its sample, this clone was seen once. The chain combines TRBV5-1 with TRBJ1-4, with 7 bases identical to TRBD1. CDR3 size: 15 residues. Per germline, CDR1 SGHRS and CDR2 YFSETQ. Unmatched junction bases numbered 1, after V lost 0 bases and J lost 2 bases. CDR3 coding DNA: TGCGCCAGCAGCTTGGGGACAGGCACTAATGAAAAACTGTTTTTT. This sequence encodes CASSLGTGTNEKLFF.

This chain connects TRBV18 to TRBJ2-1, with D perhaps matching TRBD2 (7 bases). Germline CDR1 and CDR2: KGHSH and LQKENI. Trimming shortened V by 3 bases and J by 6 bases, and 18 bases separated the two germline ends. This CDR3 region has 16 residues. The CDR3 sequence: CASSPQVGGLANEQFF. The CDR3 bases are TGTGCCAGCTCACCTCAGGTGGGGGGGCTGGCCAATGAGCAGTTCTTC.

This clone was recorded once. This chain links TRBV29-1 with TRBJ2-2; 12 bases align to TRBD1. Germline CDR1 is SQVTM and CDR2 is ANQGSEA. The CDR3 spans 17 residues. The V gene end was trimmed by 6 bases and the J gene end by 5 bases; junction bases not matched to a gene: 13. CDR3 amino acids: CSVAPRDRGLGTGELFF. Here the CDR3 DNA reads TGCAGCGTGGCCCCCCGGGACAGGGGGCTAGGAACCGGGGAGCTGTTTTTT.

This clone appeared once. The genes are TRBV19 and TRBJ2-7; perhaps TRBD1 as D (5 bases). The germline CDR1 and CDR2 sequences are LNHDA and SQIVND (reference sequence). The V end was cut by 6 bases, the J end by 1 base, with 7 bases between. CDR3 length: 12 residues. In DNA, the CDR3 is TGTGCCAGTAGGGGGCAGTCCTACGAGCAGTACTTC. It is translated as CASRGQSYEQYF.

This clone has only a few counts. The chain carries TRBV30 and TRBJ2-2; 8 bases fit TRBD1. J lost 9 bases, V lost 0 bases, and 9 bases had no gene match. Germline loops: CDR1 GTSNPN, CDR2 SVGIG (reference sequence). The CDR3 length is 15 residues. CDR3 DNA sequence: TGTGCCTGGAGTGTTCCCGGGACAGGTGGCCGGGAGCTGTTTTTT. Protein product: CAWSVPGTGGRELFF.

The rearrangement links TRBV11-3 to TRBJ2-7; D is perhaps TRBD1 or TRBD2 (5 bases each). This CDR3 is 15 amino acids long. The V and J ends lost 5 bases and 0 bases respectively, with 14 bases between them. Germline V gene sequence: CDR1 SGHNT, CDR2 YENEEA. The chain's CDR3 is CASSPEGSSSYEQYF. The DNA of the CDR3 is TGTGCCAGCAGCCCCGAGGGGTCCTCCTCCTACGAGCAGTACTTC.

This chain's CDR3 is CASSPLAGARTDTQYF. The DNA for the CDR3 is TGTGCCAGCTCACCGCTAGCGGGGGCGCGCACAGATACGCAGTATTTT. The chain combines TRBV18 with TRBJ2-3, with 10 bases fitting TRBD2. This CDR3 spans 16 amino acids. The trim removed 3 bases at V and 1 base at J, leaving 4 bases unmatched. CDR1 and CDR2 from the germline V gene are KGHSH and LQKENI.

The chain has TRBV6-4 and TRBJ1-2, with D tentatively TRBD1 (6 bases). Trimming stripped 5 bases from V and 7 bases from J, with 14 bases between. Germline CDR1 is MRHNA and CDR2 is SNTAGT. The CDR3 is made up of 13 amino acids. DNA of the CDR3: TGTGCCAGCAGTTACCCAGGGGTTGGTGGCTACACCTTC. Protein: CASSYPGVGGYTF.

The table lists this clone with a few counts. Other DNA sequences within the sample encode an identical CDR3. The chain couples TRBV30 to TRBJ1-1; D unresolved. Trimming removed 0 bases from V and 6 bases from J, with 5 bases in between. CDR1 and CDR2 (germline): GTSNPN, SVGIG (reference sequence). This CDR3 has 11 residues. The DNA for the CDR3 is TGTGCCTGGAGTGTACGGGCTGAAGCTTTCTTT. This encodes CAWSVRAEAFF.

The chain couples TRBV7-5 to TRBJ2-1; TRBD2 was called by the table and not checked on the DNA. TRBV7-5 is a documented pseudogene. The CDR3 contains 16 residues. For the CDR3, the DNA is TGTGCCAGCAGCTTAGTACCTAGCCGCTCCTACAATGAGCAGTTCTTC. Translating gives CASSLVPSRSYNEQFF.

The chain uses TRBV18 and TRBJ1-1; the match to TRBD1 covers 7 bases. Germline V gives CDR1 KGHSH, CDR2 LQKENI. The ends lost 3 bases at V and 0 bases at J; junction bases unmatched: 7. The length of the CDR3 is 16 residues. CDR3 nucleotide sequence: TGTGCCAGCTCACCGCCGGGACAGCAAATGAACACTGAAGCTTTCTTT. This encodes CASSPPGQQMNTEAFF.

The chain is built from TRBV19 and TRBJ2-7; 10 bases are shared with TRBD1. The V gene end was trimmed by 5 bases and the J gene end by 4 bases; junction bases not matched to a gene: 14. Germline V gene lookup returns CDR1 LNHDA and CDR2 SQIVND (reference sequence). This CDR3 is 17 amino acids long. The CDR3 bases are TGTGCCAGTAGTTTATCGGCGGGGACAGGGGTTTTTTACGAGCAGTACTTC. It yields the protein CASSLSAGTGVFYEQYF.